This T cell receptor (beta chain) came from a study of monozygotic twins with inflammatory bowel disease. TCRdb re-called the 5' RACE reads and gives one entry per CDR3 protein, without DNA. The sample includes 150,000 to 200,000 distinct CDR3 sequences. CDR1 is DFQATT and CDR2 is SNEGSKA in the germline V gene (reference sequence). This CDR3 is built from 15 residues. The sequenced material came from blood. The TCR originated in a human donor with ulcerative colitis or Crohn's disease, or a healthy co-twin of an affected twin (not recorded which). The rearrangement uses TRBV20-1 and TRBJ2-3; TCRdb reports TRBD2, a call that lacks DNA to check it against. CDR3 region: CSASGRAGGSDTQYF.